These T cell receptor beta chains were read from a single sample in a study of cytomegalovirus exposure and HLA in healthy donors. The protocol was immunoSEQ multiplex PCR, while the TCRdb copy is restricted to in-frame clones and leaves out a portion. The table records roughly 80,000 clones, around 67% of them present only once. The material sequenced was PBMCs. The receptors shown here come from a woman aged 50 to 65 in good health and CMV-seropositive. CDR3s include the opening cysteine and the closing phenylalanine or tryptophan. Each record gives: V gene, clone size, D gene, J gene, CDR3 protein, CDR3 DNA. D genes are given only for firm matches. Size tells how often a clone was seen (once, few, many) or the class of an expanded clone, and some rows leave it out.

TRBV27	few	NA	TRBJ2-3	CASGEDTQYF	TGTGCCAGCGGTGAGGATACGCAGTATTTT
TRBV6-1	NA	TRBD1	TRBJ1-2	CASRTQGIVDGYTF	TGTGCCAGCAGGACACAGGGGATCGTGGATGGCTACACCTTC
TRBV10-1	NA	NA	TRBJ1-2	CASSESGSYGYTF	TGCGCCAGCAGTGAGTCGGGCAGCTATGGCTACACCTTC
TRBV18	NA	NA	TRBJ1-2	CASSPQGNYGYTF	TGTGCCAGCTCACCCCAGGGGAACTATGGCTACACCTTC
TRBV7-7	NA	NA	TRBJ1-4	CASSLLPGISEKLFF	TGTGCTAGCAGCTTACTCCCCGGGATCAGCGAAAAACTGTTTTTT
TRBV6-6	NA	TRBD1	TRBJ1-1	CASSPRGRVFDTEAFF	TGTGCCAGCAGCCCCAGGGGGCGCGTGTTTGACACTGAAGCTTTCTTT
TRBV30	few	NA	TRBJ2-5	CAWSKRSQETQYF	TGTGCCTGGAGTAAACGGTCCCAAGAGACCCAGTACTTC
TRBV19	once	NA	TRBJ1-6	CASSSGNNSPLHF	TGTGCCAGTAGTTCAGGGAATAATTCACCCCTCCACTTT
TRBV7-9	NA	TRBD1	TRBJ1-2	CASSPWTGGAANYGYTF	TGTGCCAGCAGCCCCTGGACAGGGGGCGCAGCTAACTATGGCTACACCTTC
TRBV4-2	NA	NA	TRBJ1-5	CASSQEVNQPQHF	TGTGCCAGCAGCCAGGAGGTAAATCAGCCCCAGCATTTT
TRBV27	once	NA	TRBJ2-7	CASSLSRDCFYEQYF	TGTGCCAGCAGTTTATCGCGGGACTGTTTCTACGAGCAGTACTTC
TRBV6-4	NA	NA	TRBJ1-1	CASSVNLNTEAFF	TGTGCCAGCAGTGTCAACTTGAATACTGAAGCTTTCTTT
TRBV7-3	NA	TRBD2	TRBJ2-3	CASSSPDSGTSGGRNTQYF	TGTGCCAGCAGCTCCCCAGATTCCGGGACTAGCGGGGGGAGGAATACGCAGTATTTT
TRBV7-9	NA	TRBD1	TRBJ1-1	CASSRSDRGNTEAFF	TGTGCCAGCAGTCGTAGTGACAGGGGGAATACTGAAGCTTTCTTT
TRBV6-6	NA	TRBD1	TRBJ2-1	CASSGRGDRSPNEQFF	TGTGCCAGCAGTGGCAGAGGGGACAGGAGCCCCAATGAGCAGTTCTTC
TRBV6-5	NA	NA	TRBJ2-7	CASSYSVSYEQYF	TGTGCCAGCAGTTACTCGGTCAGCTACGAGCAGTACTTC
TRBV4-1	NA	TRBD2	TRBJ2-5	CASSRTPRLADQETQYF	TGCGCCAGCAGCCGGACACCAAGACTAGCGGACCAAGAGACCCAGTACTTC
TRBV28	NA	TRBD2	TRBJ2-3	CAMGGAGASTDTQYF	TGTGCCATGGGCGGAGCGGGGGCCAGCACAGATACGCAGTATTTT
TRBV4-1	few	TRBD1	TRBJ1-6	CASSQLRDSNSPLHF	TGCGCCAGCAGCCAACTTAGGGACAGTAATTCACCCCTCCACTTT
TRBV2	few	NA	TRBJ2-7	CASRSPGQRALYEQYF	TGTGCCAGCAGATCTCCTGGACAGAGGGCTCTCTACGAGCAGTACTTC
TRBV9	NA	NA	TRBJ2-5	CASSVATSGETQYF	TGTGCCAGCAGCGTAGCTACGTCAGGGGAGACCCAGTACTTC
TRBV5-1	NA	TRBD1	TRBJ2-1	CASSLGGGHNEQFF	TGCGCCAGCAGCTTGGGAGGGGGCCACAATGAGCAGTTCTTC
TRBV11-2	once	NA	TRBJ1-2	CASSFRPDSNYGYTF	TGTGCCAGCAGCTTCCGGCCGGACTCTAACTATGGCTACACCTTC
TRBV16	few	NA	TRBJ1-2	CASSQSVSSSALGSSGYTF	TGTGCCAGCAGCCAAAGTGTAAGTTCTTCGGCACTCGGTTCTAGTGGCTACACCTTC
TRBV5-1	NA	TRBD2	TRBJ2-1	CASSLVLAGGGNEQFF	TGCGCCAGCAGCTTGGTACTAGCGGGGGGAGGCAATGAGCAGTTCTTC
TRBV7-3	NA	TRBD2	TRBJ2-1	CASSSSGGSVNEQFF	TGTGCCAGCAGCTCTAGCGGGGGGAGTGTCAATGAGCAGTTCTTC
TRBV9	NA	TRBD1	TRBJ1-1	CASSVGGTGVLDTEAFF	TGTGCCAGCAGCGTAGGCGGGACAGGGGTATTGGACACTGAAGCTTTCTTT
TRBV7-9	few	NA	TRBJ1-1	CASRERLNTEAFF	TGTGCCAGCCGAGAGCGGCTGAACACTGAAGCTTTCTTT
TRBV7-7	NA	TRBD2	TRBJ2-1	CASSLEVAGRGEQFF	TGTGCTAGCAGCTTAGAGGTAGCGGGGCGTGGTGAGCAGTTCTTC
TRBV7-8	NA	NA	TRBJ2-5	CASSLDGGGETQYF	TGTGCCAGCAGCTTAGATGGGGGAGGAGAGACCCAGTACTTC
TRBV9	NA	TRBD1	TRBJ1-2	CASSAGTVYGYTF	TGTGCCAGCAGCGCCGGGACAGTTTATGGCTACACCTTC
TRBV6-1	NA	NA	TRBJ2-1	CASSDLYNEQFF	TGTGCCAGCAGTGACCTATACAATGAGCAGTTCTTC